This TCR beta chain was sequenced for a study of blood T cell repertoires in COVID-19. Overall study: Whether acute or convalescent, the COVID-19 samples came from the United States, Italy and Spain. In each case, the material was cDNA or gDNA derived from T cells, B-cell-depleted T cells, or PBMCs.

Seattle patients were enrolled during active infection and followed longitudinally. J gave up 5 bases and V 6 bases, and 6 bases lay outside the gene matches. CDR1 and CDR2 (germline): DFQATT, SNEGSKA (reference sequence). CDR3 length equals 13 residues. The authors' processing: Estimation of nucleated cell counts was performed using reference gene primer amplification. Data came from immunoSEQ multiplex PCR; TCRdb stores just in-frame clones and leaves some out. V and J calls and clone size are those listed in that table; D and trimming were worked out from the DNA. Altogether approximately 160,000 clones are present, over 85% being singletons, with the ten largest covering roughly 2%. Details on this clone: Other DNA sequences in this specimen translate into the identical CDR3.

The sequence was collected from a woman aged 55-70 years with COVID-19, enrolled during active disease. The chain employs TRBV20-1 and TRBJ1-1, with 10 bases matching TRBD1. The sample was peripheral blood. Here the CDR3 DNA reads TGCAGTGCGAGTCGGGACAGGGGAACTGAAGCTTTCTTT. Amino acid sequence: CSASRDRGTEAFF.